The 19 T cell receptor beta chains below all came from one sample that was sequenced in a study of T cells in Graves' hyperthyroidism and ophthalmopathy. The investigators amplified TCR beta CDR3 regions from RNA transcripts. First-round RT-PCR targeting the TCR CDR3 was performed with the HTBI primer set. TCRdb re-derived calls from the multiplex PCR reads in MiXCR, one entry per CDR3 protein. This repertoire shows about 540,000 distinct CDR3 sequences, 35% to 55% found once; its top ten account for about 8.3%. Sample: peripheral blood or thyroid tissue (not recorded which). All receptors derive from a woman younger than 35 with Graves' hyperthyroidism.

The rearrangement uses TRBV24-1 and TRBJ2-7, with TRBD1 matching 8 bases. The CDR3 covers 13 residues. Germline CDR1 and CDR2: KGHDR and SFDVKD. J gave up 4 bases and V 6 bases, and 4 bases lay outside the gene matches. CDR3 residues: CATSQGAFYEQYF. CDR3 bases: TGTGCCACCAGTCAGGGGGCCTTTTACGAGCAGTACTTC.

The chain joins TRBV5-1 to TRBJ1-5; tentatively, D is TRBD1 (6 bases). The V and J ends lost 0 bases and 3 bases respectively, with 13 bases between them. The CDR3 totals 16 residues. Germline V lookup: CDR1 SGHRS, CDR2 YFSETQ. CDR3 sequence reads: CASSLVGGASNQPQHF. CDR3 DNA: TGCGCCAGCAGCTTGGTTGGGGGGGCCTCCAATCAGCCCCAGCATTTT. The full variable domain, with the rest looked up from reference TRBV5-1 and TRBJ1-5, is KAGVTQTPRYLIKTRGQQVTLSCSPISGHRSVSWYQQTPGQGLQFLFEYFSETQRNKGNFPGRFSGRQFSNSRSEMNVSTLELGDSALYLCASSLVGGASNQPQHFGDGTRLSIL.

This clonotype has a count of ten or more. The CDR3 loop reads CATSEGDMTYEQYF. For the CDR3, the DNA is TGTGCCACCAGTGAGGGGGACATGACCTACGAGCAGTACTTC. This chain uses TRBV24-1 with TRBJ2-7, with D maybe TRBD1 (6 bases). CDR3 length equals 14 residues. V lost 4 bases to trimming and J lost 2 bases, with 11 bases between them. Per the germline V gene, CDR1 is KGHDR and CDR2 is SFDVKD.

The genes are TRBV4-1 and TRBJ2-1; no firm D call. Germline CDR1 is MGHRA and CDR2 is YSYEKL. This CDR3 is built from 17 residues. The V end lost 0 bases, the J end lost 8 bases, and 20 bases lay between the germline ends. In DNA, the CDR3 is TGCGCCAGCAGCCAAGACGCCGTCGGGTTCCCTGGGGATGAGCAGTTCTTC. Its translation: CASSQDAVGFPGDEQFF.

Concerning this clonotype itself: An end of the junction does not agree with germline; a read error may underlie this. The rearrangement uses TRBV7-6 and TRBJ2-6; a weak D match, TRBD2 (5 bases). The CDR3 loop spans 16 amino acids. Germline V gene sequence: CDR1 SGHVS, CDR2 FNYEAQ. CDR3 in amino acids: CAGSLARNPGANVLTF. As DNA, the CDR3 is TGTGCCGGCAGCTTAGCGCGCAACCCTGGGGCCAACGTCCTGACTTTC.

The CDR3 DNA reads TGCAGCAGTGTTCTGTGGGAGGGCCTATACGAGCAGTACTTC. Protein product: CSSVLWEGLYEQYF. The chain links TRBV29-1 to TRBJ2-7, with 7 bases aligning to TRBD2. J was trimmed by 4 bases and V by 8 bases; bases with no gene match: 14. The CDR3 contains 14 residues. Germline lookup yields CDR1 SQVTM and CDR2 ANQGSEA.

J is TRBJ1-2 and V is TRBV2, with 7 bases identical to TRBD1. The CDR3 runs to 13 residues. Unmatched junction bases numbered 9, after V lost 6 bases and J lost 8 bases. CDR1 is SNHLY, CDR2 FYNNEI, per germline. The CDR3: CASRGLTGKGYTF. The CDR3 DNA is TGTGCCAGCAGGGGATTGACAGGGAAAGGCTACACCTTC.

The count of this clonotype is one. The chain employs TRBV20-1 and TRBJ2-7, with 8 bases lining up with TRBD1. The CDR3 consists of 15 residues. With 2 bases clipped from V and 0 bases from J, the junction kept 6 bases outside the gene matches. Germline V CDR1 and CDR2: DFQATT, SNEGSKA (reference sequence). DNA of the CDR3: TGCAGTGCTAGACAGGGGGCAAGCCCCTCCTACGAGCAGTACTTC. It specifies CSARQGASPSYEQYF.

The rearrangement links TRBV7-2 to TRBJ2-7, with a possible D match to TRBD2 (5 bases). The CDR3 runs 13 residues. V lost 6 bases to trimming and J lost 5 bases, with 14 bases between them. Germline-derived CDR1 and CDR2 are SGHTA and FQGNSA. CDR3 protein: CASRDPSGHEQYF. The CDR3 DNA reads TGTGCCAGCAGAGACCCGAGCGGACACGAGCAGTACTTC. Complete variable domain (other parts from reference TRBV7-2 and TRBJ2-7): GAGVSQSPSNKVTEKGKDVELRCDPISGHTALYWYRQSLGQGLEFLIYFQGNSAPDKSGLPSDRFSAERTGGSVSTLTIQRTQQEDSAVYLCASRDPSGHEQYFGPGTRLTVT.

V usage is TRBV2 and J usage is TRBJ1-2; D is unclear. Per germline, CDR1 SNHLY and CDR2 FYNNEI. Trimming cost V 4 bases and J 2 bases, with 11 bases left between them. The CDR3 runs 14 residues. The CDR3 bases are TGTGCCAGCAGTGTAGCGGGGAGCAACTATGGCTACACCTTC. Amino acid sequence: CASSVAGSNYGYTF.

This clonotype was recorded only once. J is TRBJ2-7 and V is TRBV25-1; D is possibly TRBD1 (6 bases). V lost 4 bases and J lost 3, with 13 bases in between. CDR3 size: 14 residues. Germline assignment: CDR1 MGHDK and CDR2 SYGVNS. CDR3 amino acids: CASSGWQGNYEQYF. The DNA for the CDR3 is TGTGCCAGCAGTGGATGGCAGGGGAACTACGAGCAGTACTTC.

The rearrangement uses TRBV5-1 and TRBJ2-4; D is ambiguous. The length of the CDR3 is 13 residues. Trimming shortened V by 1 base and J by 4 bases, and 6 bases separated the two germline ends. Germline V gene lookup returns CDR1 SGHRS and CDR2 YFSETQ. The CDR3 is CASSLFGKNIQYF. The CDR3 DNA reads TGCGCCAGCAGCTTGTTCGGGAAAAACATTCAGTACTTC.

The CDR3, as DNA: TGTGCCAGCAGCTTAAATCCGACAGCCACTGAAGCTTTCTTT. This codes for CASSLNPTATEAFF. The V call is TRBV7-8, the J call TRBJ1-1; the D gene is possibly TRBD1 (5 bases). The CDR3 totals 14 residues. The germline V and J ends were trimmed by 2 bases and 4 bases, with 11 bases remaining between them. CDR1 is SGHVS, CDR2 FQNEAQ, per germline.

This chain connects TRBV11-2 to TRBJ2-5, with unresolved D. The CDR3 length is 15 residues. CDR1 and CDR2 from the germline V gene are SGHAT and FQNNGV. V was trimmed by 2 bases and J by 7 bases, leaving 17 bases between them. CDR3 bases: TGTGCCAGCAGCTTATGGGGTACTAAGTTGGGGACCCAGTACTTC. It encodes CASSLWGTKLGTQYF.

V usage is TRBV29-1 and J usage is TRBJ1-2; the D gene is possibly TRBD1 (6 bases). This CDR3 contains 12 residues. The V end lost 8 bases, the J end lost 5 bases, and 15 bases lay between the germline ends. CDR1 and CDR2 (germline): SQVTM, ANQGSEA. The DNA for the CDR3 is TGCAGCAGTCCGGGGGCAGTGTATGGCTACACCTTC. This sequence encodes CSSPGAVYGYTF.

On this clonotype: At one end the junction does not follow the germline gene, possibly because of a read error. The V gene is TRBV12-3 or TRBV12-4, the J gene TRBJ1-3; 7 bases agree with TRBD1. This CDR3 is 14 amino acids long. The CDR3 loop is CAIRTQGDGNAIYF. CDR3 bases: TGTGCCATCAGAACCCAGGGGGACGGAAACGCCATATATTTT.

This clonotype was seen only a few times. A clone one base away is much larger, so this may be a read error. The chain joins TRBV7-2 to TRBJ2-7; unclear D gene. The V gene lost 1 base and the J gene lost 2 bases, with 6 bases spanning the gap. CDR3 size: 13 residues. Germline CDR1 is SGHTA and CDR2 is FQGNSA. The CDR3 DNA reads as TGTGCCAGCAGCTTAGAGGTGGCCTACGAGCAGTACTTC. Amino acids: CASSLEVAYEQYF.

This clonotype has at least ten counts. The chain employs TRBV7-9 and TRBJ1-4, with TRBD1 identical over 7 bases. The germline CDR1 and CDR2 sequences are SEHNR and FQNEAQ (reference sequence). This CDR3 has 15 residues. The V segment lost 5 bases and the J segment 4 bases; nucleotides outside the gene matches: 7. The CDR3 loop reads CASSHGQELNEKLFF. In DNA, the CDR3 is TGTGCCAGCAGCCACGGACAGGAGCTTAATGAAAAACTGTTTTTT.

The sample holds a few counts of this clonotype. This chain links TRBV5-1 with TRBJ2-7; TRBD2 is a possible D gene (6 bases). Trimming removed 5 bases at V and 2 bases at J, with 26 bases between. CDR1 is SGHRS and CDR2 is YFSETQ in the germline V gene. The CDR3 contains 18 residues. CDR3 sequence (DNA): TGCGCCAGCAGTCGTAAACCACCGGGAGACCTGATGACCTACGAGCAGTACTTC. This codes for CASSRKPPGDLMTYEQYF.